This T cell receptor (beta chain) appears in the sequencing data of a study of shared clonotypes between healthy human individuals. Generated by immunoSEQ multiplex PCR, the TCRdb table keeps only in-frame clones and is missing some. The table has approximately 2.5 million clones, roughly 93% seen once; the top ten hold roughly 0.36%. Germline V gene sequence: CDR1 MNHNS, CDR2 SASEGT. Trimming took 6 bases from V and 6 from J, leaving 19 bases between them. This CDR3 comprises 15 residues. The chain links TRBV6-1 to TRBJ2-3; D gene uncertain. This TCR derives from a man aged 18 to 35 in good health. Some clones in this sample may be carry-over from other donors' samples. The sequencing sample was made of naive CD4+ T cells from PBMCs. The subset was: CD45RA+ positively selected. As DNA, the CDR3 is TGTGCCAGCAGGCGCGTTTACGCCCAATGGGATACGCAGTATTTT. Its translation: CASRRVYAQWDTQYF.